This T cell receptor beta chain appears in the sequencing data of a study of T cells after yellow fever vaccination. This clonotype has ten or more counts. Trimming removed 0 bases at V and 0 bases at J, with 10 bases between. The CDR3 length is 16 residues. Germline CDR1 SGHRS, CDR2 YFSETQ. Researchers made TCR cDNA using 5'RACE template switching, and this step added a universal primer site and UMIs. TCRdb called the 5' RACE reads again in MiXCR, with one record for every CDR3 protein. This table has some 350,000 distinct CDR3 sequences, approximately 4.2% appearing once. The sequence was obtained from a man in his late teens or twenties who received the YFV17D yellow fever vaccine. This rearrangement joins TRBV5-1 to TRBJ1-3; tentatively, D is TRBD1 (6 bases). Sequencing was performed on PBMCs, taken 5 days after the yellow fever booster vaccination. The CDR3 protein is CASSLEGQVSGNTIYF. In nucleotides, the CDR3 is TGCGCCAGCAGCTTGGAGGGACAAGTCTCTGGAAACACCATATATTTT.